Listed below are T cell receptor beta chains from one sample, sequenced in a study of shared clonotypes between healthy human individuals. Generated by immunoSEQ multiplex PCR, the TCRdb table keeps only in-frame clones and is missing some. The table has around 2.3 million clones, approximately 96% seen once. The sample consisted of naive CD4+ T cells sorted from blood. All receptors derive from a man between 18 and 35 years old in good health. The CDR3 runs from the conserved cysteine through the conserved F or W. The D gene is left open where the match is weak. Expanded clones are given a class, and other clones once, few, many or no size at all.

d_gene	v_gene	abundance	j_gene	CDR3aa	CDR3nt
TRBD1	TRBV5-1	NA	TRBJ1-1	CASSLGQGFPEAFF	TGCGCCAGCAGCTTGGGACAGGGTTTCCCTGAAGCTTTCTTT
NA	TRBV10-3	NA	TRBJ1-1	CAISESGAGAEAFF	TGTGCCATCAGTGAGTCTGGCGCGGGGGCTGAAGCTTTCTTT
TRBD1	TRBV2	NA	TRBJ2-2	CASIYRQGIRTGELFF	TGTGCCAGCATTTACAGACAGGGGATTAGGACCGGGGAGCTGTTTTTT
NA	TRBV5-1	NA	TRBJ2-7	CASRGLGYYEQYF	TGCGCCAGCAGAGGGTTAGGGTACTACGAGCAGTACTTC
TRBD1	TRBV5-1	NA	TRBJ2-7	CASSSYGTATYEQYF	TGCGCCAGCAGCAGTTATGGGACAGCCACCTACGAGCAGTACTTC
NA	TRBV28	once	TRBJ1-1	CASGSGKNTEAFF	TGTGCCAGCGGGTCGGGGAAGAACACTGAAGCTTTCTTT
NA	TRBV5-1	NA	TRBJ2-7	CASSIVQGQSEQYF	TGCGCCAGCAGCATCGTCCAGGGGCAGAGCGAGCAGTACTTC
NA	TRBV4-2	NA	TRBJ2-2	CASSQEGGRGGELFF	TGTGCCAGCAGCCAAGAGGGGGGGCGAGGCGGGGAGCTGTTTTTT
NA	TRBV5-1	NA	TRBJ2-7	CASREQGTTYEQYF	TGCGCCAGCCGCGAACAGGGTACGACCTACGAGCAGTACTTC
TRBD1	TRBV10-3	once	TRBJ1-2	CAISESKGAPYGYTF	TGTGCCATCAGTGAGTCGAAGGGGGCCCCCTATGGCTACACCTTC
NA	TRBV20-1	NA	TRBJ1-1	CSALGTEAFF	TGCAGTGCCCTGGGGACTGAAGCTTTCTTT
NA	TRBV30	NA	TRBJ2-7	CAWSGVRDTIFEQYF	TGTGCCTGGAGTGGAGTCCGGGACACAATTTTTGAGCAGTACTTC
TRBD2	TRBV6-5	NA	TRBJ2-3	CASSYGLAGDTDTQYF	TGTGCCAGCAGCTACGGACTAGCGGGGGACACAGATACGCAGTATTTT
TRBD1	TRBV19	NA	TRBJ1-2	CASSIDRVTGYTF	TGTGCCAGTAGTATCGACAGGGTAACTGGCTACACCTTC
TRBD1	TRBV10-3	NA	TRBJ2-5	CAVSRDRGRETQYF	TGTGCCGTAAGCCGGGACAGGGGACGAGAGACCCAGTACTTC
TRBD2	TRBV4-1	NA	TRBJ2-1	CASSQDRLGLAVGEQFF	TGCGCCAGCAGCCAAGACCGCTTGGGACTAGCGGTTGGTGAGCAGTTCTTC
NA	TRBV28	NA	TRBJ2-3	CASTPRGSSTDTQYF	TGTGCCAGCACCCCCCGGGGGTCTAGCACAGATACGCAGTATTTT
NA	TRBV6-1	NA	TRBJ1-5	CASSERGQPSNQPQHF	TGTGCCAGCAGTGAACGGGGACAACCTAGCAATCAGCCCCAGCATTTT
TRBD2	TRBV2	NA	TRBJ2-1	CASSERWLAVDNEQFF	TGTGCCAGCAGTGAAAGGTGGCTAGCGGTCGACAATGAGCAGTTCTTC
TRBD1	TRBV5-1	NA	TRBJ2-3	CASSGQGSDTQYF	TGCGCCAGCAGCGGACAGGGATCAGATACGCAGTATTTT
NA	TRBV2	NA	TRBJ1-4	CASSASRTNEKLFF	TGTGCCAGCAGTGCATCGAGGACTAATGAAAAACTGTTTTTT
NA	TRBV5-1	NA	TRBJ2-7	CASSSWSGRDEQYF	TGCGCCAGCAGCTCCTGGTCGGGCCGCGACGAGCAGTACTTC
NA	TRBV11-2	NA	TRBJ1-6	CASTQAGQRAFFNSPLHF	TGTGCCAGCACCCAAGCGGGACAAAGGGCATTTTTCAATTCACCCCTCCACTTT
NA	TRBV12-5	NA	TRBJ1-4	CASGSFKEPTNEKLFF	TGTGCTAGTGGTTCATTCAAGGAGCCAACTAATGAAAAACTGTTTTTT
NA	TRBV20-1	NA	TRBJ2-7	CSATGSYEQYF	TGCAGCGCTACGGGTTCCTACGAGCAGTACTTC
NA	TRBV5-5	NA	TRBJ2-7	CASSTRDTVSSYEQYF	TGTGCCAGCAGCACAAGGGACACCGTGAGCTCCTACGAGCAGTACTTC
NA	TRBV5-1	NA	TRBJ1-1	CASSPSRTANTEAFF	TGCGCCAGCAGCCCGTCGAGGACAGCGAACACTGAAGCTTTCTTT
NA	TRBV5-4	few	TRBJ2-3	CASSLVADTQYF	TGTGCCAGCAGCTTAGTTGCAGATACGCAGTATTTT
NA	TRBV6-5	once	TRBJ2-3	CASSSTASTDTQYF	TGTGCCAGCAGTTCGACGGCTAGCACAGATACGCAGTATTTT
NA	TRBV27	NA	TRBJ1-2	CASRLDSLGHYGYTF	TGTGCCAGCAGGTTGGACAGCCTGGGGCACTATGGCTACACCTTC
NA	TRBV10-2	once	TRBJ2-7	CASSEPGAEQYF	TGCGCCAGCAGTGAGCCAGGGGCCGAGCAGTACTTC
NA	TRBV6-6	NA	TRBJ1-3	CASSYEQPNSGNTIYF	TGTGCCAGCAGTTACGAGCAGCCCAACTCTGGAAACACCATATATTTT
NA	TRBV27	NA	TRBJ1-1	CASSLWGLGNTEAFF	TGTGCCAGCAGTTTATGGGGGCTGGGTAACACTGAAGCTTTCTTT
NA	TRBV4-2	NA	TRBJ1-2	CASSQEGGGPYGYTF	TGTGCCAGCAGCCAAGAAGGCGGAGGGCCCTATGGCTACACCTTC
TRBD1	TRBV25-1	NA	TRBJ2-7	CASMNPRSGQGAYEQYF	TGTGCCAGCATGAATCCACGGTCGGGACAGGGTGCCTACGAGCAGTACTTC
TRBD1	TRBV7-9	once	TRBJ1-5	CASSLGQGFRHF	TGTGCCAGCAGCTTAGGACAGGGCTTTAGACATTTT
NA	TRBV4-3	NA	TRBJ2-5	CASSQDFGGDRSETQYF	TGCGCCAGCAGCCAAGATTTTGGCGGGGACCGGAGTGAGACCCAGTACTTC
NA	TRBV11-2	NA	TRBJ2-7	CASSFGQAGEQYF	TGTGCCAGCAGCTTTGGACAGGCGGGGGAGCAGTACTTC
TRBD1	TRBV30	NA	TRBJ1-1	CAWRGGQGRTEAFF	TGTGCCTGGAGGGGAGGACAGGGTAGGACTGAAGCTTTCTTT
NA	TRBV9	NA	TRBJ2-4	CASSVDLAKNIQYF	TGTGCCAGCAGCGTAGATCTAGCCAAAAACATTCAGTACTTC
NA	TRBV7-3	NA	TRBJ2-3	CASSEEGWSTDTQYF	TGTGCCAGCAGCGAGGAGGGGTGGAGCACAGATACGCAGTATTTT
TRBD1	TRBV4-1	NA	TRBJ1-3	CASSLSDRGFGNTIYF	TGCGCCAGCAGCCTTTCGGACAGGGGTTTTGGAAACACCATATATTTT
NA	TRBV19	NA	TRBJ1-2	CASREFYGYTF	TGTGCCAGTAGGGAATTCTATGGCTACACCTTC
NA	TRBV7-2	NA	TRBJ1-4	CASSDRTDALGKLFF	TGTGCCAGCAGCGACCGGACAGACGCCCTGGGAAAACTGTTTTTT
NA	TRBV2	NA	TRBJ2-7	CASRTQSYEQYF	TGTGCCAGCCGGACCCAATCCTACGAGCAGTACTTC
TRBD2	TRBV27	NA	TRBJ2-1	CASRPSGSVDEQFF	TGTGCCAGCAGACCTAGCGGGAGTGTCGATGAGCAGTTCTTC
TRBD2	TRBV11-2	NA	TRBJ2-3	CASRLAGLTDTQYF	TGTGCCAGCAGGTTAGCGGGATTGACCGATACGCAGTATTTT
TRBD1	TRBV4-1	NA	TRBJ1-4	CASSQESTGGREKLFF	TGCGCCAGCAGCCAAGAATCGACAGGGGGCAGGGAAAAACTGTTTTTT
NA	TRBV7-9	NA	TRBJ2-3	CASSLDSSTDTQYF	TGTGCCAGCAGCTTGGACTCCAGCACAGATACGCAGTATTTT
TRBD2	TRBV6-1	NA	TRBJ2-7	CASSEFPSGGAREQYF	TGTGCCAGCAGTGAATTCCCTAGCGGGGGGGCCCGGGAGCAGTACTTC
TRBD1	TRBV19	NA	TRBJ1-1	CASSIGARGSTEAFF	TGTGCCAGTAGTATAGGGGCCAGGGGGTCCACTGAAGCTTTCTTT
NA	TRBV7-9	few	TRBJ1-6	CASSPGTVFTNSPLHF	TGTGCCAGCAGCCCTGGGACGGTCTTTACTAATTCACCCCTCCACTTT
NA	TRBV5-5	NA	TRBJ2-7	CASSLAGDVYEQYF	TGTGCCAGCAGCTTGGCGGGGGACGTCTACGAGCAGTACTTC
NA	TRBV11-3	NA	TRBJ2-2	CASSLRDTGELFF	TGTGCCAGCAGCTTACGAGACACCGGGGAGCTGTTTTTT
NA	TRBV7-9	NA	TRBJ1-3	CASTLSGGVSGNTIYF	TGTGCCAGCACCCTCAGTGGAGGCGTCTCTGGAAACACCATATATTTT
NA	TRBV2	few	TRBJ1-5	CASSDTQPYSNQPQHF	TGTGCCAGCAGTGATACGCAGCCGTATAGCAATCAGCCCCAGCATTTT
NA	TRBV10-1	NA	TRBJ1-2	CASSESVGYGYTF	TGCGCCAGCAGTGAGTCAGTAGGGTATGGCTACACCTTC